A single sample is the source of the 10 T cell receptor beta chains below, sequenced in a study of vaccination effects on CD4 cells after COVID-19 (dated by TCRdb to 2021 to 2024). Libraries were made using the immunoSEQ multiplex PCR assay. As stored in TCRdb, this immuneACCESS dataset retains in-frame rearrangements with V and J assigned. A fraction of the clones does not appear; measured against another copy, unresolved V genes explain less than half of the discrepancy, and the remainder lacks a known reason. This sample is represented by under 80,000 clones; around 70% of them were singletons. The ten largest account for approximately 1.9% of the sample. These receptors are not linked to any known antigen. In the ViraFEST assay, PBMC were stimulated with viral peptide pools, and TCR sequencing was then used to find antigen-specific CD4+ T cell clonotypes based on their expansion. After more than nine days of culture, CD4+ T cells were isolated with the EasySep CD4+ T cell isolation kit.

Specimen: CD4+ T cells from PBMCs cultured with HCoV-229E spike peptides, collected before COVID-19 vaccination. The sample's cell subset or site label, in plain terms: HCoV-229E spike overlapping peptide pool stimulation. These receptors came from a human donor who received a COVID-19 vaccine.

The J gene is TRBJ2-7, the V gene TRBV6-2 or TRBV6-3; tentatively, D is TRBD1 or TRBD2 (5 bases each). This CDR3 has 14 amino acids. Germline CDR1 and CDR2: MNHEY and SVGEGT. V lost 4 bases and J 8 bases, leaving 18 bases between the germline ends. The CDR3 reads CASSLETGTSKQYV. As DNA, the CDR3 is TGTGCCAGCAGTTTGGAAACCGGGACCTCCAAGCAGTACGTC.

This chain joins TRBV7-3 and TRBJ2-2, with no clear D. CDR1 and CDR2 from the germline V gene are SGHTA and FQGTGA. This CDR3 comprises 13 residues. Trimming pared 5 bases from V and 4 bases from J, leaving 8 bases between. The DNA for the CDR3 is TGTGCCAGCAGCCGAACAAGCACCGGGGAGCTGTTTTTT. The encoded protein is CASSRTSTGELFF.

The V and J genes are TRBV25-1 and TRBJ1-3, with D hard to call. The germline V and J ends were trimmed by 5 bases and 4 bases, with 6 bases remaining between them. CDR3 length: 12 residues. Germline V gene data show CDR1 as MGHDK and CDR2 as SYGVNS. CDR3 in amino acids: CASSSPGNTIYF. DNA of the CDR3: TGTGCCAGCAGTTCCCCGGGAAACACCATATATTTT.

This sequence joins TRBV6-5 and TRBJ1-5, with D hard to call. The V and J ends lost 7 bases and 8 bases respectively, with 6 bases between them. The CDR3 contains 10 residues. Germline V gene lookup returns CDR1 MNHEY and CDR2 SVGAGI. The CDR3 DNA is TGTGCCAGCAACGGGAAGCCCCAGCATTTT. It specifies CASNGKPQHF.

V usage is TRBV19 and J usage is TRBJ1-2; TRBD1 matches 8 bases. The CDR3 length is 13 residues. Trimming took 5 bases from V and 8 from J; bases not matched to a gene: 7. Germline-derived CDR1 and CDR2 are LNHDA and SQIVND (reference sequence). The CDR3 protein is CASSRGQGQGYTF. The CDR3 DNA follows: TGTGCCAGTAGTCGTGGACAGGGCCAGGGCTACACCTTC.

The chain joins TRBV18 to TRBJ2-7, with D unclear. V lost 8 bases to trimming and J lost 2 bases, with 16 bases between them. Germline CDR1 KGHSH, CDR2 LQKENI. CDR3 length equals 14 residues. The chain's CDR3 is CASTKDGSTYEQYV. The CDR3 nucleotides are TGTGCCAGCACCAAGGACGGCTCAACCTACGAGCAGTACGTC.

The CDR3 region has the DNA TGTGCCAGCAGTTACGGGTGGCGTCTAGTGGGCAATCAGCCCCAGCATTTT. It yields the protein CASSYGWRLVGNQPQHF. The V call is TRBV6-2 or TRBV6-3, the J call TRBJ1-5; no definite D call. Trimming removed 2 bases at V and 2 bases at J, with 16 bases between. CDR1 MNHEY and CDR2 SVGEGT come from the germline V gene. There are 17 residues in the CDR3.

The genes are TRBV6-5 and TRBJ2-4; D is unresolved. The CDR3 is made up of 14 amino acids. The V end was cut by 5 bases, the J end by 6 bases, with 14 bases between. Germline V gene lookup returns CDR1 MNHEY and CDR2 SVGAGI. CDR3: CASSPGPPPNIQYF. As DNA, the CDR3 is TGTGCCAGCAGTCCCGGGCCACCGCCAAACATTCAGTACTTC.

The V gene is TRBV18, the J gene TRBJ2-5; 7 nucleotides agree with TRBD1. The V segment lost 6 bases and the J segment 1 base; nucleotides outside the gene matches: 2. Germline V lookup: CDR1 KGHSH, CDR2 LQKENI. This CDR3 region has 13 residues. In nucleotides, the CDR3 is TGTGCCAGCTCGTCAGGGGGCCAAGAGACCCAGTACTTC. Protein: CASSSGGQETQYF. The full variable domain, in which reference TRBV18 and TRBJ2-5 provide the parts outside the CDR3, is NAGVMQNPRHLVRRRGQEARLRCSPMKGHSHVYWYRQLPEEGLKFMVYLQKENIIDESGMPKERFSAEFPKEGPSILRIQQVVRGDSAAYFCASSSGGQETQYFGPGTRLLVL.

The chain employs TRBV30 and TRBJ1-4; D is undetermined. The ends were cut back, 2 bases at V and 4 bases at J, with 5 bases in the middle. There are 12 residues in the CDR3. The V gene's germline CDR1 is GTSNPN and CDR2 SVGIG (reference sequence). The CDR3 loop is CAWSSVNEKLFF. In DNA form, the CDR3 reads TGTGCCTGGAGTTCCGTTAATGAAAAACTGTTTTTT.